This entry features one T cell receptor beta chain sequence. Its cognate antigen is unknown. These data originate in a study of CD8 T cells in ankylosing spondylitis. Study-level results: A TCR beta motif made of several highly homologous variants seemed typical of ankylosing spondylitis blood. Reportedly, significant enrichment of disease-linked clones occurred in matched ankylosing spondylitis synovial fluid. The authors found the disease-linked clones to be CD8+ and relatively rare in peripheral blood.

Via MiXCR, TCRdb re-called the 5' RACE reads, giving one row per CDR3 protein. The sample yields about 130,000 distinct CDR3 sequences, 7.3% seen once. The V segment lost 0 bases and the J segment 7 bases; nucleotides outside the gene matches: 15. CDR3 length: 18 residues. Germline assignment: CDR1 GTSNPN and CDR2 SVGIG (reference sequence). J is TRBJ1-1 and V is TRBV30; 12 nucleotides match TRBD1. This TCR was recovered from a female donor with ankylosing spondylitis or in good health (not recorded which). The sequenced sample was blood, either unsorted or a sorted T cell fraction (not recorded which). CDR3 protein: CAWSVLGGTGGAGGEAFF. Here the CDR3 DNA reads TGTGCCTGGAGTGTGCTGGGAGGGACAGGGGGCGCCGGGGGTGAAGCTTTCTTT.